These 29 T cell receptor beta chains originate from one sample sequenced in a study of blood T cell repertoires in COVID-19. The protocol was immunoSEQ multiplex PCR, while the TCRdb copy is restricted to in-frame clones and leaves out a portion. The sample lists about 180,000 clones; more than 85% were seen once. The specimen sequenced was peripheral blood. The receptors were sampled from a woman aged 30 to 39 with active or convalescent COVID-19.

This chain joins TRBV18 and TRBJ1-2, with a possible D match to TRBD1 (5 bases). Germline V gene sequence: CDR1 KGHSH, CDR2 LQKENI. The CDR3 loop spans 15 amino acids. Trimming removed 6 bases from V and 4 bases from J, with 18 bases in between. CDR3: CASSPGRDSSYGYTF. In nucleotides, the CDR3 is TGTGCCAGCTCGCCAGGACGAGACAGTTCCTATGGCTACACCTTC.

CDR3 sequence: CASSSTDGYSNQPQHF. The CDR3 DNA reads TGTGCCAGCAGTTCTACAGACGGATATAGCAATCAGCCCCAGCATTTT. The chain uses TRBV28 and TRBJ1-5; no firm D call. Germline CDR1 reads MDHEN; CDR2 reads SYDVKM. The CDR3 runs to 16 residues. V lost 4 bases and J 0 bases, leaving 13 bases between the germline ends.

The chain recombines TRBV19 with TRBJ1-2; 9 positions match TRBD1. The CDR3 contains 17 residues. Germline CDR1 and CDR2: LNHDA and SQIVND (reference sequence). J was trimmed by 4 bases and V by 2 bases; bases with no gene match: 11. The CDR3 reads CASSIKDRGRRRYGYTF. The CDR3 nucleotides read TGTGCCAGTAGTATAAAGGACAGGGGAAGAAGACGCTATGGCTACACCTTC.

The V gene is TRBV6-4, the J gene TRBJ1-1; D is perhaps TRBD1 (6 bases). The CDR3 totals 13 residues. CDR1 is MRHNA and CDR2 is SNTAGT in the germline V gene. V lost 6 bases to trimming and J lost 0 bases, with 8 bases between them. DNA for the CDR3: TGTGCCAGCAGCGGACAGATGAACACTGAAGCTTTCTTT. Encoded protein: CASSGQMNTEAFF.

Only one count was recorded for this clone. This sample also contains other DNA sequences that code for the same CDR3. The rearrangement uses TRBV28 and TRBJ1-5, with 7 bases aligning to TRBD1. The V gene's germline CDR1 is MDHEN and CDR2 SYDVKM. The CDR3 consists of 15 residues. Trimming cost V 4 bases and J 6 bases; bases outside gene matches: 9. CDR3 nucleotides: TGTGCCAGCAGTTCCTTAGACAGGGAAGGTCAGCCCCAGCATTTT. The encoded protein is CASSSLDREGQPQHF. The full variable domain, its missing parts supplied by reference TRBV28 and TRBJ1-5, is DVKVTQSSRYLVKRTGEKVFLECVQDMDHENMFWYRQDPGLGLRLIYFSYDVKMKEKGDIPEGYSVSREKKERFSLILESASTNQTSMYLCASSSLDREGQPQHFGDGTRLSIL.

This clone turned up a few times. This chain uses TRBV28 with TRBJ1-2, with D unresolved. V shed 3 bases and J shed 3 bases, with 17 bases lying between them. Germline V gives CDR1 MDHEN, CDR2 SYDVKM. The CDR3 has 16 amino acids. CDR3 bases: TGTGCCAGCAGTTTTATCAGTGAAATAGCTGACTATGGCTACACCTTC. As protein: CASSFISEIADYGYTF.

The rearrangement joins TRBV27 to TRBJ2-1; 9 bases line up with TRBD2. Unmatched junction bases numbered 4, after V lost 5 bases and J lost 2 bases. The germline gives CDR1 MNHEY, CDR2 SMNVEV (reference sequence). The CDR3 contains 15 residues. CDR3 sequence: CASSIGGRAYNEQFF. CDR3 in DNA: TGTGCCAGCAGTATAGGCGGGAGGGCCTACAATGAGCAGTTCTTC.

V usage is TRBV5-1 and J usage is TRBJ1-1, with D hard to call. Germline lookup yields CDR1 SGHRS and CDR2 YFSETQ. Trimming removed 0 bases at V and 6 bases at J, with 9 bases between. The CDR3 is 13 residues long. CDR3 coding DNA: TGCGCCAGCAGCTTGGAACGGTACGCTGAAGCTTTCTTT. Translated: CASSLERYAEAFF.

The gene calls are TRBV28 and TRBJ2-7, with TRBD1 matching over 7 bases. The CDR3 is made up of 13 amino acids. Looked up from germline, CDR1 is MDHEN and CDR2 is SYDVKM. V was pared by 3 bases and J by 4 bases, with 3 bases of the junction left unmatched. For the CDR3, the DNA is TGTGCCAGCAGTTTGGGCAGGGGGTACGAGCAGTACTTC. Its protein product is CASSLGRGYEQYF.

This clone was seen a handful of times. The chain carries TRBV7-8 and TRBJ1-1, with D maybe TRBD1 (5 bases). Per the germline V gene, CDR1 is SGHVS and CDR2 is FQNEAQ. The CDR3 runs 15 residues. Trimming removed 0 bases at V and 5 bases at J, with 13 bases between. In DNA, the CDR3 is TGTGCCAGCAGCTTAGCGGGACTGGGAAATACTGAAGCTTTCTTT. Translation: CASSLAGLGNTEAFF.

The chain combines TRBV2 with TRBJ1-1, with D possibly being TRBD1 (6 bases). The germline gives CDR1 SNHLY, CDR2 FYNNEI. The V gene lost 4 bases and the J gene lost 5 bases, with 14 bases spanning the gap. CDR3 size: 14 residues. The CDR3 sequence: CASSALGGGTEAFF. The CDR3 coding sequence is TGTGCCAGCAGTGCATTGGGAGGGGGAACTGAAGCTTTCTTT.

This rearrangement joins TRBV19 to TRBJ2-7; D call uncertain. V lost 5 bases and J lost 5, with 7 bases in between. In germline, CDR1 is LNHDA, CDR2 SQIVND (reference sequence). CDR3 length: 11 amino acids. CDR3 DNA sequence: TGTGCCAGTAGTCTCCGTGACGAGCAGTACTTC. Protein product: CASSLRDEQYF.

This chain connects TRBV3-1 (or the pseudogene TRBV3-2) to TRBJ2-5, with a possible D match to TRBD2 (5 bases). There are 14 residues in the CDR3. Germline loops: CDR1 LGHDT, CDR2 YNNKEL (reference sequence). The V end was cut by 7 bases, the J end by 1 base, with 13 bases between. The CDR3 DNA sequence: TGTGCCAGCACCTATAGGGAGATCCAAGAGACCCAGTACTTC. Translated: CASTYREIQETQYF.

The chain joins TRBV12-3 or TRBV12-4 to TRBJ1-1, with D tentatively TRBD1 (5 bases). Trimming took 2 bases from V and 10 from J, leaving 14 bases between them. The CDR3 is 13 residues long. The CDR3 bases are TGTGCCAGCAGTTTATCCTGGGGCCCTGGAGCTTTCTTT. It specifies CASSLSWGPGAFF.

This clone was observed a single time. Here the CDR3 reads CAIMRTSGSGADTQYF. CDR3 nucleotides: TGTGCCATCATGCGGACTAGCGGGAGTGGCGCAGATACGCAGTATTTT. The rearrangement uses TRBV10-3 and TRBJ2-3; 13 bases agree with TRBD2. The CDR3 consists of 16 residues. V gave up 7 bases and J gave up 4 bases; unmatched junction bases: 8. Looked up from germline, CDR1 is ENHRY and CDR2 is SYGVKD.

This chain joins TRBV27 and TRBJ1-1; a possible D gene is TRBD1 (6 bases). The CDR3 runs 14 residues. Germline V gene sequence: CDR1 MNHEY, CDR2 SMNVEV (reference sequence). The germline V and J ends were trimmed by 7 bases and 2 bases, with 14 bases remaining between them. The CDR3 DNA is TGTGCCAGCACGAGTTCGGGGGGCAACACTGAAGCTTTCTTT. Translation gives CASTSSGGNTEAFF.

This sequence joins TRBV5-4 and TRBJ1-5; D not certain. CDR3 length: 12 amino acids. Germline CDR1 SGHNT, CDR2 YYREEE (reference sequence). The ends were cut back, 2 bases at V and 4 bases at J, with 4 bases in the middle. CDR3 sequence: CASSFFNQPQHF. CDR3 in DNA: TGTGCCAGCAGCTTCTTTAATCAGCCCCAGCATTTT.

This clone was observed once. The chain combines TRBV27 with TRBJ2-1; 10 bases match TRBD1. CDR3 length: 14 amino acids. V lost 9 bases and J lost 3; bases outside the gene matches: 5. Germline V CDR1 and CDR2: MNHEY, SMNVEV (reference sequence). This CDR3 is CASQGTGVYNEQFF. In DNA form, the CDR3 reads TGTGCCAGTCAGGGGACAGGGGTCTACAATGAGCAGTTCTTC.

CDR3 protein: CASSAHWGGNTEAFF. In DNA form, the CDR3 reads TGTGCCAGCAGCGCTCATTGGGGGGGCAACACTGAAGCTTTCTTT. The V and J genes are TRBV7-8 and TRBJ1-1; D might be TRBD1 (6 bases). V dropped 5 bases and J dropped 2 bases, with 15 bases sitting between them. The CDR3 sequence is 15 residues long. CDR1 SGHVS and CDR2 FQNEAQ come from the germline V gene. The full variable domain, in which reference TRBV7-8 and TRBJ1-1 provide the parts outside the CDR3, is GAGVSQSPRYKVAKRGQDVALRCDPISGHVSLFWYQQALGQGPEFLTYFQNEAQLDKSGLPSDRFFAERPEGSVSTLKIQRTQQEDSAVYLCASSAHWGGNTEAFFGQGTRLTVV.

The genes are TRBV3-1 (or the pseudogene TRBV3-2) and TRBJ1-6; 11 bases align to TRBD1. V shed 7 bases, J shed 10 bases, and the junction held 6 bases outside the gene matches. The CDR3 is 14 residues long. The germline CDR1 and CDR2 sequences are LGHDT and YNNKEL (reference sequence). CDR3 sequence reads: CASISGTGGSPLHF. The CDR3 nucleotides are TGTGCCAGCATTTCCGGGACAGGGGGATCACCCCTCCACTTT.

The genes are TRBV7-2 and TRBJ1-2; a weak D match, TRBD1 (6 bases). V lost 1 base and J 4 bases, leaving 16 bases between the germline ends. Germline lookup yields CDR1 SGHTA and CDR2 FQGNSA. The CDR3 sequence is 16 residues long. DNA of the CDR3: TGTGCCAGCAGCTTAGGGGCGGGGGCTGTCGGCTATGGCTACACCTTC. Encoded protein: CASSLGAGAVGYGYTF.

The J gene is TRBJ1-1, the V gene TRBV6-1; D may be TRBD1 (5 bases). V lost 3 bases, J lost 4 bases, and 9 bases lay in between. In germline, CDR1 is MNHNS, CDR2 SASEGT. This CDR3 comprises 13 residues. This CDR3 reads CASSEQGFTEAFF. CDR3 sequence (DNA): TGTGCCAGCAGTGAGCAGGGATTCACTGAAGCTTTCTTT.

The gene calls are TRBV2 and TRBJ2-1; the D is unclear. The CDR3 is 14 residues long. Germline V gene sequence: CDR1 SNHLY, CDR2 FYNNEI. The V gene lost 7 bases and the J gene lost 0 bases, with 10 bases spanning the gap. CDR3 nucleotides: TGTGCCAGCATTACTTACCCCTCCTACAATGAGCAGTTCTTC. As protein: CASITYPSYNEQFF.

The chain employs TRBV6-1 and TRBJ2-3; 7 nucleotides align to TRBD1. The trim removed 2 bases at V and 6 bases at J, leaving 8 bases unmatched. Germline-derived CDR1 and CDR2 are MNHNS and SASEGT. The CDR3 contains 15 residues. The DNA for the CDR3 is TGTGCCAGCAGTGAACTAGGGGGCAGTACCGATACGCAGTATTTT. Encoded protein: CASSELGGSTDTQYF.

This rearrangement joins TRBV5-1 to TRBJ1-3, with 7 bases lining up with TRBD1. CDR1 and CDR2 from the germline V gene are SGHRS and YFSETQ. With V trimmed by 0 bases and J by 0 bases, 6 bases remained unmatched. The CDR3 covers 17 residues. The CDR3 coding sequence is TGCGCCAGCAGCTTGGGCCTGGGACAGAACTCTGGAAACACCATATATTTT. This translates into CASSLGLGQNSGNTIYF.

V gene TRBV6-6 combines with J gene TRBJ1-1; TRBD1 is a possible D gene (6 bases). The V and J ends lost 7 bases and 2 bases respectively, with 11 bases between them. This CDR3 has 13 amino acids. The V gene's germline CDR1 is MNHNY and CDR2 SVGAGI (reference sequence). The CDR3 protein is CASTLTGNTEAFF. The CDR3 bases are TGTGCCAGCACCCTGACAGGCAACACTGAAGCTTTCTTT.

In DNA, the CDR3 is TGTGCCAGCAGTGAACTCCCTAATGAAAAACTGTTTTTT. Amino acid sequence: CASSELPNEKLFF. The rearrangement links TRBV2 to TRBJ1-4; D gene uncertain. Germline lookup yields CDR1 SNHLY and CDR2 FYNNEI. Trimming cost V 2 bases and J 3 bases, with 4 bases left between them. This CDR3 is built from 13 residues.

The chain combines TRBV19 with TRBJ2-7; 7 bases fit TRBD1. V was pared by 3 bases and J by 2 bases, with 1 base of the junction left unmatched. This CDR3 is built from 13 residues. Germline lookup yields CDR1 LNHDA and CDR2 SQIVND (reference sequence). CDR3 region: CASSIQGAYEQYF. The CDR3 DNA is TGTGCCAGTAGTATCCAGGGGGCCTACGAGCAGTACTTC.

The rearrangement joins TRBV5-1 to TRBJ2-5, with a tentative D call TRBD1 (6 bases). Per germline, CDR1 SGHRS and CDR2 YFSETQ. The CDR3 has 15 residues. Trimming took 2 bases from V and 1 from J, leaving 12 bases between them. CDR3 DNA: TGCGCCAGCAGCTTTTTCGGACAGCCCCAAGAGACCCAGTACTTC. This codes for CASSFFGQPQETQYF.